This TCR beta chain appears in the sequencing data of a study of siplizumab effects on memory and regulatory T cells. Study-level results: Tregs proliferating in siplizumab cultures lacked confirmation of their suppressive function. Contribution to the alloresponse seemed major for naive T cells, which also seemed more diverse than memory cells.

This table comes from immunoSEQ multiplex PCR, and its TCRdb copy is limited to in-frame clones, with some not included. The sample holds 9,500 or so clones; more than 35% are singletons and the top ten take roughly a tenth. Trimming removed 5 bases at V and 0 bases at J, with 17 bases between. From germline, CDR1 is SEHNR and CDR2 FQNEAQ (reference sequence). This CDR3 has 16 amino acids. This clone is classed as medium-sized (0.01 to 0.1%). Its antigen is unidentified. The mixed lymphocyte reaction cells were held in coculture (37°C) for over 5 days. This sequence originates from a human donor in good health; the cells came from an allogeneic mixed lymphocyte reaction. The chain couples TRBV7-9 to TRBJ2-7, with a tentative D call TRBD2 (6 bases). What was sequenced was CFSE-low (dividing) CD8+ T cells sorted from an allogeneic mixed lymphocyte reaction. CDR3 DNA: TGTGCCAGCAGCCCTTCCGACGGACTAAGCTCCTACGAGCAGTACTTC. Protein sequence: CASSPSDGLSSYEQYF.